The TCR beta chain described here comes from a study of a mutant IDH1 vaccine in newly diagnosed glioma (dated by TCRdb to about 2021). Some background on the complete study: Across visits V03 through V10, patients got a total of eight vaccinations, given in weeks 1, 3, 5, 7, 11, 15, 19 and 23. Prior to enrollment, standard therapy consisting of radiotherapy alone, temozolomide alone, or radiochemotherapy with temozolomide had been administered to patients, with the combination being received by most patients. Longitudinal TCRB deep sequencing was done for 25 treated patients, wherever samples were available for exploratory analyses. The roughly 33 treated patients were roughly 60% male and around 40% female, with a mean age of roughly 40 years. Six visits were used for peripheral blood collection: V03 (baseline), V05, V07, V10, V12 and V13. In the chemotherapy-containing groups, vaccination started alongside temozolomide cycles, whereas in patients who had radiotherapy alone it started 4-6 weeks after radiotherapy. The investigation overall reported the following: Across multiple MHC alleles, vaccine-induced immune responses were seen in 85% to 95% of patients. Selection of PBMC samples for TCRB deep sequencing was based on availability. No apparent relationship was observed between pseudoprogression and alterations in the top peripheral T cell clonotypes detected by TCRB sequencing. According to the authors, sample limitations meant that analyses of patient blood samples could not be reproduced.

As for this clone: Its binding antigen is unknown. No much larger clone exists at a distance of one base, and base qualities are not known.

For CDR1 and CDR2, the germline V gene lists MNHEY and SVGAGI. Spanning cysteine to phenylalanine, the CDR3 consists of 15 amino acids. Just the 45-base CDR3 DNA is kept, in frame starting at base 1. Germline trimming amounts to 5 bases on V and 2 bases on J, with 6 as the count of junction bases outside the gene matches. Libraries were made using the immunoSEQ multiplex PCR assay. The hsTCRB Kit was used according to the manufacturer's protocol to amplify rearranged TCR beta chain sequences. Sequencing of TCRB libraries was carried out on an Illumina MiSeq. Per the source publication's procedure: The proprietary platform of the kit vendor was used for demultiplexing, trimming and gene mapping. Here the immuneACCESS table is served through TCRdb, limited to in-frame sequences with V and J called. Missing clones are a known gap in these copies; in checked studies unresolved V genes cover under half, and the rest lacks a known reason. V, J and clone size are taken as reported in that table, and D and trimming were inferred from the DNA itself. This sample gives under 45,000 clones in total; more than 85% of them show up just once. Roughly 4% of the sample comes from the top ten.

The meaning of the sample's time point label: week 23, last vaccination. Each vaccine dose, consisting of 300 ug of a 20-mer mutant IDH1 peptide in Montanide, was administered subcutaneously with topical imiquimod. Newly diagnosed WHO grade 3 or 4 IDH1-mutant astrocytomas showing loss of nuclear ATRX were present in the donors. The samples were drawn from NOA16, a multicentre, single-arm, open-label phase I trial in Germany that tested a mutant IDH1 peptide vaccine in humans for the first time. Genomic DNA for TCRB sequencing was extracted from EDTA blood using the DNeasy Blood and Tissue Kit. The V and J genes are TRBV6-5 and TRBJ2-5; 9 bases in the middle match TRBD2. Sequenced material: PBMCs, taken from a glioma patient whose treatment included an IDH1 peptide vaccine. This TCR came from a man in his fifties or sixties with glioma. The CDR3 has the sequence CASSPSGDRQETQYF. Here is the DNA: TGTGCCAGCAGTCCTAGCGGGGACCGGCAAGAGACCCAGTACTTC.